This TCR beta chain derives from a study of T cell responses to AZD1222 COVID-19 vaccine. The V gene's germline CDR1 is SGHAT and CDR2 FQNNGV. Trimming removed 6 bases from V and 4 bases from J, with 21 bases in between. This CDR3 contains 16 residues. A note on this clone: Antigen: not known.

Second doses that came at about 4 or about 12 weeks were put together. TCRdb's table, derived via immunoSEQ multiplex PCR, lists solely in-frame clones and lacks some. This table has over 65,000 clones, 88% appearing once. Overall study findings and caveats: The donor cohort was predominantly white British with a female majority, and clonal diversity may have been underestimated. Spike-wide coverage was observed for vaccine-associated CD4 TCRs, with dominant responses at 160-218 and 743-854.

This chain links TRBV11-2 with TRBJ1-1; TRBD1 might be the D (6 bases). Sequenced here: peripheral blood, sampled 28 days after the second AZD1222 dose. This receptor was taken from an adult who received the AZD1222 COVID-19 vaccine. The CDR3 DNA reads TGTGCCAGCAGAGAAATACAGGGCCAGAGGGGCACTGAAGCTTTCTTT. The encoded protein is CASREIQGQRGTEAFF. The complete variable domain, with remaining parts taken from reference TRBV11-2 and TRBJ1-1, reads EAGVAQSPRYKIIEKRQSVAFWCNPISGHATLYWYQQILGQGPKLLIQFQNNGVVDDSQLPKDRFSAERLKGVDSTLKIQPAKLEDSAVYLCASREIQGQRGTEAFFGQGTRLTVV.